This entry describes one TCR beta chain. The length of the CDR3 is 19 residues. Trimming cost V 4 bases and J 7 bases; bases outside gene matches: 15. Looked up from germline, CDR1 is SGHAT and CDR2 is FQDESV (reference sequence). Each CDR3 protein is one row after TCRdb ran MiXCR on the RT-PCR reads. The data show about 960,000 distinct CDR3 sequences, with roughly 18% seen just once and around 5.5% held by the top ten. The data were obtained in a study of patients and donors after allogeneic stem cell transplantation. The chain uses TRBV11-1 and TRBJ2-2; 13 nucleotides align to TRBD2. This receptor was obtained from a human donor who was either an allogeneic HSCT recipient or a stem cell or donor lymphocyte infusion donor (not recorded which). It is not recorded whose cells these are; they may come from a transplant donor. The specimen sequenced was blood, either unsorted or a sorted T cell fraction (not recorded which). The CDR3: CASSSDTVTSGGALGELFF. CDR3 DNA: TGTGCCAGCAGCTCCGACACTGTAACTAGCGGGGGGGCCCTCGGGGAGCTGTTTTTT.